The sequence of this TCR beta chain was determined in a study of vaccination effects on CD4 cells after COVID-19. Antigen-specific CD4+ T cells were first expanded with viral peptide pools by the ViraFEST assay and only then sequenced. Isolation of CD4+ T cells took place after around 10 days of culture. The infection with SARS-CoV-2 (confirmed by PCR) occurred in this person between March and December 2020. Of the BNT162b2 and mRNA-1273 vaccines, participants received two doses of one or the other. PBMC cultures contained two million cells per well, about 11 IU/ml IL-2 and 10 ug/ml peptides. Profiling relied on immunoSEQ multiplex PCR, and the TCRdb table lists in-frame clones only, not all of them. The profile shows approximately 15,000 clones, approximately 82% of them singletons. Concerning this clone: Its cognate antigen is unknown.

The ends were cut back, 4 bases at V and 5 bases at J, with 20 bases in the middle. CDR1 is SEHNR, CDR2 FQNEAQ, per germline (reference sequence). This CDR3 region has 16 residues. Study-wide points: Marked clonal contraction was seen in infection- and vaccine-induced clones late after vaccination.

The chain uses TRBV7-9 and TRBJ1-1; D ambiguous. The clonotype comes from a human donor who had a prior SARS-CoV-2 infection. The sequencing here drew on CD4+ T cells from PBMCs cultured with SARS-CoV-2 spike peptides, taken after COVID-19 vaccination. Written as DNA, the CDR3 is TGTGCCAGCAGCTCCTTCGGAGGGATTCTGATAACTGAAGCTTTCTTT. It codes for CASSSFGGILITEAFF.